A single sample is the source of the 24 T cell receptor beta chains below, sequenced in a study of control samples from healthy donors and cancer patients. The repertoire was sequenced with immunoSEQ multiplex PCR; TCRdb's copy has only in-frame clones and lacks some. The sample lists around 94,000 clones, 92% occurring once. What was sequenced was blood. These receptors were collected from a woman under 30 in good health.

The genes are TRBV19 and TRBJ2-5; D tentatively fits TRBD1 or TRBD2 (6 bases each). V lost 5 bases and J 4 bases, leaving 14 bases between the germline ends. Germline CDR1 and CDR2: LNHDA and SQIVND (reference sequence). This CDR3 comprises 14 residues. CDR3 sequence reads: CASSSDRGRETQYF. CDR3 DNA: TGTGCCAGTAGTTCAGACCGGGGGCGAGAGACCCAGTACTTC. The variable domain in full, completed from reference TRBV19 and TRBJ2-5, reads DGGITQSPKYLFRKEGQNVTLSCEQNLNHDAMYWYRQDPGQGLRLIYYSQIVNDFQKGDIAEGYSVSREKKESFPLTVTSAQKNPTAFYLCASSSDRGRETQYFGPGTRLLVL.

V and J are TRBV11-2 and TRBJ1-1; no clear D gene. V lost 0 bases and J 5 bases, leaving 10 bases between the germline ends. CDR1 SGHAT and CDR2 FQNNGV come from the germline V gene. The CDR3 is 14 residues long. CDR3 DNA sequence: TGTGCCAGCAGCTTAGACACCGTGGGTACTGAAGCTTTCTTT. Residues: CASSLDTVGTEAFF.

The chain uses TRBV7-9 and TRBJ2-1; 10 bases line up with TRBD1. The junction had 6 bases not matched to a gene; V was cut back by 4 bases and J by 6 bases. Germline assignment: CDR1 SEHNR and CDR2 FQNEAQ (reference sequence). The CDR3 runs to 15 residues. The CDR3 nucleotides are TGTGCCAGCAGCTCGACAGGGGGCGCGACCAATGAGCAGTTCTTC. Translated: CASSSTGGATNEQFF.

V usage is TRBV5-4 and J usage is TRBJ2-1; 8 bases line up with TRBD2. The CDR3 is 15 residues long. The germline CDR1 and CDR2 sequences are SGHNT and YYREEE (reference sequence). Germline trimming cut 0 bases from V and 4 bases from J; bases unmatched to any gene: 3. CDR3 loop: CASSLAGGAYNEQFF. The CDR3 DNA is TGTGCCAGCAGCTTGGCCGGGGGGGCGTACAATGAGCAGTTCTTC.

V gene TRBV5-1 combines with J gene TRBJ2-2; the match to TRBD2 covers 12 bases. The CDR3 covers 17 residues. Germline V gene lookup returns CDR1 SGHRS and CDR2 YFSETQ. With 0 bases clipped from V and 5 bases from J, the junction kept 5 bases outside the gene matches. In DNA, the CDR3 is TGCGCCAGCAGCTTGGGACTAGCGGGAGCGGGGACCGGGGAGCTGTTTTTT. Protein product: CASSLGLAGAGTGELFF.

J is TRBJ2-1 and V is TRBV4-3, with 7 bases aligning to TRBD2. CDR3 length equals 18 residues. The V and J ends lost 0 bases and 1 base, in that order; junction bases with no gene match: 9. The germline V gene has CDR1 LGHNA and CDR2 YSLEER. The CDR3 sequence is CASSQDPSGTSSYNEQFF. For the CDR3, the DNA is TGCGCCAGCAGCCAAGACCCTAGCGGTACGAGTTCCTACAATGAGCAGTTCTTC.

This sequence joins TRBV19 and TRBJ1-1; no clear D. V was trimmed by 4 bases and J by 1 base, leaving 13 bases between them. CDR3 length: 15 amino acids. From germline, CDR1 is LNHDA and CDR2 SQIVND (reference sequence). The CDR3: CASSTPTKGNTEAFF. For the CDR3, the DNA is TGTGCCAGTAGTACGCCCACCAAGGGGAACACTGAAGCTTTCTTT.

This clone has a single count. The DNA for the CDR3 is TGTGCCAGCAGCTTAGTAACGGCCTACGAGCAGTACTTC. Translating gives CASSLVTAYEQYF. This rearrangement joins TRBV7-8 to TRBJ2-7; D is unresolved. CDR1 is SGHVS, CDR2 FQNEAQ, per germline. V was pared by 1 base and J by 2 bases, with 6 bases between. The CDR3 loop spans 13 amino acids.

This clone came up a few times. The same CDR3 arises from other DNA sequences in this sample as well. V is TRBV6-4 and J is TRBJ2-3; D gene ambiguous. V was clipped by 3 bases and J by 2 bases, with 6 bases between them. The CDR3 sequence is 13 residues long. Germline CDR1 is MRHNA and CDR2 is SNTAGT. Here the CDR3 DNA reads TGTGCCAGCAGTGATAAGGACACAGATACGCAGTATTTT. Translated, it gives CASSDKDTDTQYF.

The CDR3 DNA reads TGTGCCTGGAGGTTTCCCCTCAGACTAGCGGGAGGACCTCCCCGCGCGGGTGAGCAGTTCTTC. Translated: CAWRFPLRLAGGPPRAGEQFF. This chain joins TRBV30 and TRBJ2-1; 13 bases map to TRBD2. The germline CDR1 and CDR2 sequences are GTSNPN and SVGIG (reference sequence). With 3 bases clipped from V and 9 bases from J, the junction kept 26 bases outside the gene matches. This CDR3 spans 21 amino acids.

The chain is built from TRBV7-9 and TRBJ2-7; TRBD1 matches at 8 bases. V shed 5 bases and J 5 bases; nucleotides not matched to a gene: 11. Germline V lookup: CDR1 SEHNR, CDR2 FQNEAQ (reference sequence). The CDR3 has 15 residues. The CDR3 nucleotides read TGTGCCAGCAGCCCAGTCGGCAGGGGGCTAAACGAGCAGTACTTC. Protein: CASSPVGRGLNEQYF.

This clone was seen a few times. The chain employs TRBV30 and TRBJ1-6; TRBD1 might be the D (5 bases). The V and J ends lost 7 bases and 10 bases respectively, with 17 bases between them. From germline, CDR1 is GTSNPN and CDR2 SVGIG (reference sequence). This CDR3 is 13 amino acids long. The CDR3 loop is CASLQGIGSPLHF. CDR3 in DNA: TGTGCCTCCTTGCAGGGAATAGGCTCACCCCTCCACTTT.

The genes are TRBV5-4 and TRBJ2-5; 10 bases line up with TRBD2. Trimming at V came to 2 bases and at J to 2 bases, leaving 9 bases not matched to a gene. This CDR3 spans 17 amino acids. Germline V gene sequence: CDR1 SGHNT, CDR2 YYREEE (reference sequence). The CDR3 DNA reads TGTGCCAGCAGCTTCATCGGACTAGCGGAGGCGCAAGAGACCCAGTACTTC. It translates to CASSFIGLAEAQETQYF.

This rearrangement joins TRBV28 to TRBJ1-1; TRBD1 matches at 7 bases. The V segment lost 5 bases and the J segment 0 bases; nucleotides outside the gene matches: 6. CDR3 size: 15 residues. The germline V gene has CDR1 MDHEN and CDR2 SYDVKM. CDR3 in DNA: TGTGCCAGCAGTCGACAGGGAGAGATGAACACTGAAGCTTTCTTT. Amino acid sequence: CASSRQGEMNTEAFF. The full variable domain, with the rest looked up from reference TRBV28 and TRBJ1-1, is DVKVTQSSRYLVKRTGEKVFLECVQDMDHENMFWYRQDPGLGLRLIYFSYDVKMKEKGDIPEGYSVSREKKERFSLILESASTNQTSMYLCASSRQGEMNTEAFFGQGTRLTVV.

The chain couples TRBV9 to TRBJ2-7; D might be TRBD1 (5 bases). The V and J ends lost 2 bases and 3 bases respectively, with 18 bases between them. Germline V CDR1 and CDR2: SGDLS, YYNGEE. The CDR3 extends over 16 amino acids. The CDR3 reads CASSVPLGQGNYEQYF. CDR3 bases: TGTGCCAGCAGCGTCCCCCTTGGTCAGGGAAACTACGAGCAGTACTTC. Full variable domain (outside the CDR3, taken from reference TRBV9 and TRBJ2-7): DSGVTQTPKHLITATGQRVTLRCSPRSGDLSVYWYQQSLDQGLQFLIQYYNGEERAKGNILERFSAQQFPDLHSELNLSSLELGDSALYFCASSVPLGQGNYEQYFGPGTRLTVT.

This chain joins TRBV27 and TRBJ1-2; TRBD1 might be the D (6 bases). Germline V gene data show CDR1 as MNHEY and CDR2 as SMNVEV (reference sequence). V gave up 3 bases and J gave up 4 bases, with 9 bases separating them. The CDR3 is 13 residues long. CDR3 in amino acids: CASSLDSGYGYTF. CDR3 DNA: TGTGCCAGCAGTTTGGACAGTGGCTATGGCTACACCTTC.

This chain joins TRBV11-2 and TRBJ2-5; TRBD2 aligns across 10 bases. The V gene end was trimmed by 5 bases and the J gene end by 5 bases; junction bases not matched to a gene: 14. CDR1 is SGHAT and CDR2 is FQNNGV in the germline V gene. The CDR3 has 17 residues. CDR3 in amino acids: CASSQNPAGGPWETQYF. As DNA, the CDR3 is TGTGCCAGCAGCCAAAACCCAGCGGGAGGGCCGTGGGAGACCCAGTACTTC.

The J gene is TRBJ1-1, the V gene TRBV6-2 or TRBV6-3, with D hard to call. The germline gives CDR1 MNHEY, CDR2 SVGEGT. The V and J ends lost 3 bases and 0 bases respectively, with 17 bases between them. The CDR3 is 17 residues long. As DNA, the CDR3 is TGTGCCAGCAGTTATTTGGCCGTTCTTCCCATGAACACTGAAGCTTTCTTT. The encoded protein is CASSYLAVLPMNTEAFF.

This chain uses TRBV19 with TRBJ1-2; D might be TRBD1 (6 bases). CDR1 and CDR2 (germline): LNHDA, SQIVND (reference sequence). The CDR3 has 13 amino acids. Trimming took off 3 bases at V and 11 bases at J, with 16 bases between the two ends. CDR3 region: CASSIGPEGGYTF. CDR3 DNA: TGTGCCAGTAGTATCGGCCCGGAAGGGGGGTACACCTTC.

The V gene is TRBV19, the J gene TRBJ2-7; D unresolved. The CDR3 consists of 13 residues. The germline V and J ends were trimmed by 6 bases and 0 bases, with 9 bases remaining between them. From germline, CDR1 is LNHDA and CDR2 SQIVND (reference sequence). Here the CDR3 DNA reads TGTGCCAGTAGGTCCAGCGCCTCCTACGAGCAGTACTTC. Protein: CASRSSASYEQYF.

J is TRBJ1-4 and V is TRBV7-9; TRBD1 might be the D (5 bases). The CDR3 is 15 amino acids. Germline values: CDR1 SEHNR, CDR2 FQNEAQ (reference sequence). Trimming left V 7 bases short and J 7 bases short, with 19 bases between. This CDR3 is CASTPGTDRSEKLFF. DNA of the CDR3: TGTGCCAGCACCCCTGGGACCGATAGGAGTGAAAAACTGTTTTTT. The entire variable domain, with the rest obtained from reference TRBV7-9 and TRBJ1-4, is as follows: DTGVSQNPRHKITKRGQNVTFRCDPISEHNRLYWYRQTLGQGPEFLTYFQNEAQLEKSRLLSDRFSAERPKGSFSTLEIQRTEQGDSAMYLCASTPGTDRSEKLFFGSGTQLSVL.

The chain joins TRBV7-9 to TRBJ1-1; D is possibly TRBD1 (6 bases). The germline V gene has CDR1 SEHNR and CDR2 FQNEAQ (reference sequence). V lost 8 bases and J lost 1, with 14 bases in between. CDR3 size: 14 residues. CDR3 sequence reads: CASGGLTGNTEAFF. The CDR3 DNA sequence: TGTGCCAGCGGAGGATTGACAGGGAACACTGAAGCTTTCTTT.

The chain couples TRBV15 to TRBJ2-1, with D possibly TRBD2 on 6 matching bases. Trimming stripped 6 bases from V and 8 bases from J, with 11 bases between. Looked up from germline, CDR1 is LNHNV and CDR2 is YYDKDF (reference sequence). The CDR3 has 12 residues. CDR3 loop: CATRGRFHEQFF. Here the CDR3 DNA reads TGTGCCACCAGGGGGAGGTTTCATGAGCAGTTCTTC.

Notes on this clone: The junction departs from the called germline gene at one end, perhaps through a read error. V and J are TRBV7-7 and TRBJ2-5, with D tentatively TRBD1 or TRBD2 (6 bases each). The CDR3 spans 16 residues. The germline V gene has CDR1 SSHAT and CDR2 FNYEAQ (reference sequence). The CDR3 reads CASSLPPLGGGRPQYF. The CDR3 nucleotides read TGTGCTAGCAGCCTACCCCCTTTGGGGGGCGGTCGTCCCCAGTACTTC.